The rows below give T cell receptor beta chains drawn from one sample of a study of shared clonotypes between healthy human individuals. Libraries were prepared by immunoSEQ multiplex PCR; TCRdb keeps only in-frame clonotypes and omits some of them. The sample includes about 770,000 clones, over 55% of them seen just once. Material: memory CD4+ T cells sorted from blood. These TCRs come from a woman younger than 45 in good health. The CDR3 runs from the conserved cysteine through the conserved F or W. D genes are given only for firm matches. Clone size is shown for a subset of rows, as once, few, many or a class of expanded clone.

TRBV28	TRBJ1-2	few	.	TGTGCCAGCAGTTTGTACAGGACCCTTTCGCTTTGGGGCTACACCTTC	CASSLYRTLSLWGYTF
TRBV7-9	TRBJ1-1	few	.	TGTGCCAGCAGCCTGGACAGGAACACTGAAGCTTTCTTT	CASSLDRNTEAFF
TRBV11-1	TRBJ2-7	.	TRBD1	TGTGCCAGCAGCGACCGGACAGGCGGCTACGAGCAGTACTTC	CASSDRTGGYEQYF
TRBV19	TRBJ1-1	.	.	TGTGCCAGTAGTATTGTGGGCAGGAGCACTGAAGCTTTCTTT	CASSIVGRSTEAFF
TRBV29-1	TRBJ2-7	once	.	TGCAGCGTCCTTTTTGGGGTGGTCGGGTACGAGCAGTACTTC	CSVLFGVVGYEQYF
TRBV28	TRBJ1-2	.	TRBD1	TGTGCCAGCAGTCAATTTGCCCTGACAGGGGACTTTTCGGGCTACACCTTC	CASSQFALTGDFSGYTF
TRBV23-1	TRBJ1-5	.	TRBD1	TGCGCCAGCACCGAGACAGGGTCCCTTAGCAATCAGCCCCAGCATTTT	CASTETGSLSNQPQHF
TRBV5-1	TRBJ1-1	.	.	TGCGCCAGCAGCTTGGGGATTCTGAACACTGAAGCTTTCTTT	CASSLGILNTEAFF
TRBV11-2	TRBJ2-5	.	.	TGTGCCAGCAGCCAAGAGGTCAGGGAAACCCAGTACTTC	CASSQEVRETQYF
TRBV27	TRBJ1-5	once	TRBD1	TGTGCCAGCAGTTTTCAGGGGGCGGGTCAGCCCCAGCATTTT	CASSFQGAGQPQHF
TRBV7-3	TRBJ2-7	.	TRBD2	TGTGCCAGCAGCTTGAACGGGAGGACAACCTACGAGCAGTACTTC	CASSLNGRTTYEQYF
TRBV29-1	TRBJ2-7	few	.	TGCAGCGTTGGATGGGAGTACGAGCAGTACTTC	CSVGWEYEQYF
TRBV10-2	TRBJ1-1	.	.	TGCGCCAGCACTCAGCGGAGGAACACTGAAGCTTTCTTT	CASTQRRNTEAFF
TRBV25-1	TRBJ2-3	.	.	TGTGCCAGCAGTGAATCCAGTGGTGGCACAGATACGCAGTATTTT	CASSESSGGTDTQYF
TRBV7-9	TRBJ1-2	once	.	TGTGCCAGCAGCCTCCACGGGGGAGGAGGGTATGGCTACACCTTC	CASSLHGGGGYGYTF
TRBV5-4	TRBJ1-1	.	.	TGTGCCAGCAGCTTAGGGGTGGCTGAAGCTTTCTTT	CASSLGVAEAFF
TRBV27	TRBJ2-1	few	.	TGTGCCAGCAGTTTGGGTCCGGAAGCACGTAATGAGCAGTTCTTC	CASSLGPEARNEQFF
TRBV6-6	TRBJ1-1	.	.	TGTGCCAGCAAGTTAACAGGGACGACTGAAGCTTTCTTT	CASKLTGTTEAFF
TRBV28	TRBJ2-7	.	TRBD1	TGTGCCAGCAGTCTTCCGGGACAGGGCTCCTACGAGCAGTACTTC	CASSLPGQGSYEQYF
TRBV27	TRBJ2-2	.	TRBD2	TGTGCCAGCAGCGAGGGGATAGCGGGAGCGAACACCGGGGAGCTGTTTTTT	CASSEGIAGANTGELFF
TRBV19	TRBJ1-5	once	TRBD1	TGTGCCAGTAGGCCACAGGGGGACCCCCATCAGCCCCAGCATTTT	CASRPQGDPHQPQHF
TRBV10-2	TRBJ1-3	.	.	TGCGCCAGCAGACAGTACTCTGGAAACACCATATATTTT	CASRQYSGNTIYF
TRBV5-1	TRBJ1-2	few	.	TGCGCCAGCAGCTTGGTGGGGAATAACTATGGCTACACCTTC	CASSLVGNNYGYTF
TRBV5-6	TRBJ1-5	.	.	TGTGCCAGCAGCACTCGACAGAAAAATAGCAATCAGCCCCAGCATTTT	CASSTRQKNSNQPQHF
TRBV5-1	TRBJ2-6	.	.	TGCGCCAGCAGCTTGGAGGGCAGATCCTCTGGGGCCAACGTCCTGACTTTC	CASSLEGRSSGANVLTF
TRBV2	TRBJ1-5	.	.	TGTGCCAGCAGTATACGAGGTCAGCCCCAGCATTTT	CASSIRGQPQHF
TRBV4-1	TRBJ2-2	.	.	TGCGCCAGCAGCCAAGTTAGTCTGTCGCACACCGGGGAGCTGTTTTTT	CASSQVSLSHTGELFF
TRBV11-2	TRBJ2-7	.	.	TGTGCCAGCAGCTTAGACGGTGCCTCTTCTTACGAGCAGTACTTC	CASSLDGASSYEQYF
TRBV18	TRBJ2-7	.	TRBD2	TGTGCCAGCTCCCCTAAATGGAGCGGGATGGGATACGAGCAGTACTTC	CASSPKWSGMGYEQYF
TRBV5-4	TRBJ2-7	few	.	TGTGCCAGCAGCCGTACAGGCTCCGAGCAGTACTTC	CASSRTGSEQYF
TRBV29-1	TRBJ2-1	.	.	TGCAGCGTTGAGAGTCCTGGGTCAGGTGAGCAGTTCTTC	CSVESPGSGEQFF
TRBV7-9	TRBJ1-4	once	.	TGTGCCAGCAGCTTACAGGGTAAAGCTAATGAAAAACTGTTTTTT	CASSLQGKANEKLFF
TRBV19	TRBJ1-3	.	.	TGTGCCAGTAGCCCAGCGACCCCCGGGCCTGGAAACACCATATATTTT	CASSPATPGPGNTIYF
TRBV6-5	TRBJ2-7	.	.	TGTGCCAGCAGTTACAGCACCAACGCCCACTACGAGCAGTACTTC	CASSYSTNAHYEQYF
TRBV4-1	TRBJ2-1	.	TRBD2	TGCGCCAGCAGCCCCACGGGTGGAGCGGGAGCGGGGAATGAGCAGTTCTTC	CASSPTGGAGAGNEQFF
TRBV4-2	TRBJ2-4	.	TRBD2	TGTGCCAGCAGCCAAGGACTAGCGGGAGCCAAAAACATTCAGTACTTC	CASSQGLAGAKNIQYF
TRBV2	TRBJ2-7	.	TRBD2	TGTGCCAGCAGGGGGGAGGGAGGACCTACCTCCTACGAGCAGTACTTC	CASRGEGGPTSYEQYF
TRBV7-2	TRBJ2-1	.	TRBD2	TGTGCCAGCAGCTCTATGAGACTAGCGGGGGGACTCAATGAGCAGTTCTTC	CASSSMRLAGGLNEQFF
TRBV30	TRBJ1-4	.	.	TGTGCCTGGAGTGTAGGTGGAGGACTGTTTTTT	CAWSVGGGLFF
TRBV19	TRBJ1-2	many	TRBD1	TGTGCCAGTAGTATATGGACAGGCGAGAGCTATGGCTACACCTTC	CASSIWTGESYGYTF
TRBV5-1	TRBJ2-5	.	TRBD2	TGCGCCAGCCAGCGGGAGGGGGCAGAGACCCAGTACTTC	CASQREGAETQYF
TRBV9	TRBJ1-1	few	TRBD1	TGTGCCAGCAGCGATACACGAACAGGGGGTGACACTGAAGCTTTCTTT	CASSDTRTGGDTEAFF
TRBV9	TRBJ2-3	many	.	TGTGCCAGCAGCGCCCTTGGGGGTGGCACAGATACGCAGTATTTT	CASSALGGGTDTQYF
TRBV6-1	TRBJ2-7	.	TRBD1	TGTGCCAGCCAGGGACAGGAGGCCTACGAGCAGTACTTC	CASQGQEAYEQYF
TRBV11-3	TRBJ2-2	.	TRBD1	TGTGCCAGCAGCTCAGGAACAGGGGCCCCGAACACCGGGGAGCTGTTTTTT	CASSSGTGAPNTGELFF
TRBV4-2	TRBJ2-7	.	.	TGTGCCAGCAGCCAAGATCCGCAGGGAGTAAGCGAGCAGTACTTC	CASSQDPQGVSEQYF
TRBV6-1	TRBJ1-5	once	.	TGTGCCAGCAGTGAAGTTGGGGGGAAGCAGCCCCAGCATTTT	CASSEVGGKQPQHF
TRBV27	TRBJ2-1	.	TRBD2	TGTGCCAGCATAGGACTAGCGGGAGGGAATGCCTACAATGAGCAGTTCTTC	CASIGLAGGNAYNEQFF
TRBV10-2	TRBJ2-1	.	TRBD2	TGCGCCAGCAGAGGACTAGCGGGGTCCGATGAGCAGTTCTTC	CASRGLAGSDEQFF